Presented here are 3 T cell receptor beta chains from one specimen sequenced in a study of T cells after yellow fever vaccination. TCRdb redid the calling of the 5' RACE reads with MiXCR, one entry per CDR3 protein. The data show about 340,000 distinct CDR3 sequences, roughly an eighth seen once. Sequenced here: CD4+ T cells sorted from PBMCs, sampled 15 days after the yellow fever booster vaccination. These receptors came from a man aged 18 to 29 who received the YFV17D yellow fever vaccine.

This clonotype was counted between two and nine times. The chain is built from TRBV11-2 and TRBJ1-1, with 7 bases identical to TRBD1. The CDR3 runs 13 residues. J was trimmed by 7 bases and V by 3 bases; bases with no gene match: 5. The V gene's germline CDR1 is SGHAT and CDR2 FQNNGV. The CDR3 nucleotides are TGTGCCAGCAGCTTTCAGGGGGACGGTGAAGCTTTCTTT. This sequence encodes CASSFQGDGEAFF.

The V gene is TRBV7-3, the J gene TRBJ2-5, with TRBD2 identical over 7 bases. This CDR3 comprises 13 residues. Germline V lookup: CDR1 SGHTA, CDR2 FQGTGA. V lost 3 bases, J lost 5 bases, and 3 bases stayed unmatched. The CDR3 loop reads CASSFGSGETQYF. The DNA for the CDR3 is TGTGCCAGCAGCTTCGGTAGCGGGGAGACCCAGTACTTC.

V usage is TRBV5-1 and J usage is TRBJ1-2; possibly TRBD1 for D (5 bases). The V gene's germline CDR1 is SGHRS and CDR2 YFSETQ. V was pared by 5 bases and J by 3 bases, with 14 bases between. The CDR3 runs to 14 residues. In DNA form, the CDR3 reads TGCGCCAGCAGTCACCGGGACCGCGACTATGGCTACACCTTC. Its protein product is CASSHRDRDYGYTF.